The 23 T cell receptor beta chains below come from one sample, sequenced in a study of molecular identifiers for immune sequencing clone quantification. TCRdb passed the PCR reads through MiXCR, listing each CDR3 protein once. The table records over 300,000 distinct CDR3 sequences, about 23% of them present only once. The sample consisted of naive CD8+ T cells from blood, with Jurkat cell RNA spiked in. Documented subset: FACS-sorted CD8+CD4-CCR7+CD45RA+ naive T cells. The receptors come from a human donor in good health. Some libraries in this study had Jurkat cell RNA spiked in.

The CDR3 spells CASSSLREEGYEQYF. CDR3 DNA: TGTGCCAGCAGTTCCCTCAGGGAGGAAGGGTACGAGCAGTACTTC. The chain couples TRBV7-9 to TRBJ2-7, with TRBD2 as a possible D gene (6 bases). This CDR3 has 15 residues. The V gene lost 6 bases and the J gene lost 4 bases, with 19 bases spanning the gap. CDR1 is SEHNR, CDR2 FQNEAQ, per germline (reference sequence).

A few counts support this clonotype. This chain joins TRBV29-1 and TRBJ2-2; D is perhaps TRBD2 (6 bases). This CDR3 spans 15 amino acids. V shed 4 bases and J shed 0 bases, with 12 bases lying between them. Germline CDR1 reads SQVTM; CDR2 reads ANQGSEA. DNA of the CDR3: TGCAGCGTTGTTGCGGGGACCACGAACACCGGGGAGCTGTTTTTT. Amino acids: CSVVAGTTNTGELFF.

The table lists this clonotype with many counts. This sequence joins TRBV24-1 and TRBJ1-5; 7 positions agree with TRBD1. Trimming at V came to 2 bases and at J to 0 bases, leaving 9 bases not matched to a gene. Per germline, CDR1 KGHDR and CDR2 SFDVKD. The CDR3 is 18 amino acids. DNA for the CDR3: TGTGCCACCAGTGATTCACCGGGACAGCGATATAGCAATCAGCCCCAGCATTTT. The encoded protein is CATSDSPGQRYSNQPQHF.

In this sample, this clonotype turned up many times. This chain links TRBV28 with TRBJ2-3; D remains unclear. CDR1 is MDHEN, CDR2 SYDVKM, per germline. V dropped 6 bases and J dropped 0 bases, with 10 bases sitting between them. This CDR3 spans 14 amino acids. The CDR3 sequence: CASSLGPSTDTQYF. The CDR3 DNA reads as TGTGCCAGCAGCTTAGGTCCCAGCACAGATACGCAGTATTTT.

This clonotype was counted only a few times. A much larger clonotype is one base distant, so this may be a read error. The chain combines TRBV29-1 with TRBJ2-1; TRBD2 matches at 13 bases. CDR1 and CDR2 from the germline V gene are SQVTM and ANQGSEA. The trim removed 8 bases at V and 7 bases at J, leaving 8 bases unmatched. The CDR3 is 14 amino acids. The CDR3 reads CSTEGLAGDNEQFF. The DNA of the CDR3 is TGCAGCACCGAAGGACTAGCGGGAGATAATGAGCAGTTCTTC.

This clonotype showed up many times. V is TRBV27 and J is TRBJ1-1, with no clear D. The V end was cut by 5 bases, the J end by 2 bases, with 6 bases between. The germline V gene encodes CDR1 MNHEY and CDR2 SMNVEV (reference sequence). CDR3 length: 12 residues. As DNA, the CDR3 is TGTGCCAGCAGTAACGGTAACACTGAAGCTTTCTTT. Translation: CASSNGNTEAFF.

Only a few counts were recorded for this clonotype. The rearrangement links TRBV6-2 or TRBV6-3 to TRBJ1-3, with D unresolved. The CDR3 covers 13 residues. The germline V gene has CDR1 MNHEY and CDR2 SVGEGT. Trimming removed 7 bases from V and 0 bases from J, with 7 bases in between. The chain's CDR3 is CASTTHSGNTIYF. The CDR3 DNA reads as TGTGCCAGCACAACCCACTCTGGAAACACCATATATTTT.

In regard to this clonotype: This sequence may be a read error, since a much larger clone differs from it by one base. The chain joins TRBV4-3 to TRBJ2-5; tentatively, D is TRBD2 (6 bases). Trimming removed 0 bases at V and 9 bases at J, with 14 bases between. Germline V gene lookup returns CDR1 LGHNA and CDR2 YSLEER. This CDR3 is 14 amino acids long. Here the CDR3 reads CASSQDSRGEPQYF. CDR3 nucleotide sequence: TGCGCCAGCAGCCAAGACTCACGCGGGGAGCCCCAGTACTTC.

On this clonotype: A much bigger clone sits one base away, suggesting this may be a read error. The rearrangement joins TRBV2 to TRBJ2-3, with 13 bases identical to TRBD2. The junction had 9 bases not matched to a gene; V was cut back by 10 bases and J by 5 bases. Looked up from germline, CDR1 is SNHLY and CDR2 is FYNNEI. There are 15 residues in the CDR3. CDR3: CANNGLAGAEDTQYF. CDR3 coding DNA: TGTGCCAACAACGGACTAGCGGGAGCAGAAGATACGCAGTATTTT. Filled out from reference TRBV2 and TRBJ2-3, the complete variable domain reads EPEVTQTPSHQVTQMGQEVILRCVPISNHLYFYWYRQILGQKVEFLVSFYNNEISEKSEIFDDQFSVERPDGSNFTLKIRSTKLEDSAMYFCANNGLAGAEDTQYFGPGTRLTVL.

On this clonotype: A much larger clone sits a single nucleotide away, making a read error possible. The genes are TRBV7-9 and TRBJ1-1, with D unclear. The germline V gene encodes CDR1 SEHNR and CDR2 FQNEAQ (reference sequence). CDR3 length: 11 residues. CDR3 DNA sequence: TGTGCCAGCAGCTTAGAAGGTGAAGTTTTCTTT. It specifies CASSLEGEVFF.

The rearrangement links TRBV11-2 to TRBJ2-1; no definite D call. CDR3 size: 11 residues. CDR1 and CDR2 (germline): SGHAT, FQNNGV. V was cut by 5 bases and J by 9 bases, with 8 bases left in between. The CDR3 reads CASSISSEQFF. The CDR3 coding sequence is TGTGCCAGCAGCATCTCTAGTGAGCAGTTCTTC.

This clonotype was seen many times. V usage is TRBV25-1 and J usage is TRBJ2-5, with D hard to call. CDR3 length: 14 amino acids. Germline V gene data show CDR1 as MGHDK and CDR2 as SYGVNS. The V gene lost 2 bases and the J gene lost 5 bases, with 12 bases spanning the gap. The CDR3 DNA is TGTGCCAGCAGTGAAGTGGGCCCTCTGGAGACCCAGTACTTC. It yields the protein CASSEVGPLETQYF.

This sequence joins TRBV6-2 or TRBV6-3 and TRBJ2-2; D is perhaps TRBD1 or TRBD2 (5 bases each). The CDR3 consists of 14 residues. Trimming took 6 bases from V and 4 from J, leaving 12 bases between them. The germline V gene has CDR1 MNHEY and CDR2 SVGEGT. The CDR3 loop reads CASRTGRLTGELFF. The CDR3 nucleotides read TGTGCCAGCAGAACGGGACGGCTCACCGGGGAGCTGTTTTTT.

This clonotype has a single count. A much larger clone lies a single base off, so this may be a read error. This chain uses TRBV6-6 with TRBJ2-7, with a possible D match to TRBD1 (5 bases). The CDR3 extends over 12 amino acids. Between the trimmed V and J ends, which lost 5 bases and 5 bases, there was a span of 10 bases. The germline V gene has CDR1 MNHNY and CDR2 SVGAGI (reference sequence). CDR3 sequence reads: CASSTGYNEQYF. For the CDR3, the DNA is TGTGCCAGCAGTACAGGTTACAACGAGCAGTACTTC.

In the case of this clonotype: A read error may explain this, as a much larger clone is one base away. Since the CDR3 does not end with the conserved phenylalanine or tryptophan, this likely comes from a read error. The chain combines TRBV20-1 with TRBJ2-7, with 16 positions matching TRBD2. The germline V gene has CDR1 DFQATT and CDR2 SNEGSKA (reference sequence). CDR3 length: 14 amino acids. Trimming at V came to 5 bases and at J to 6 bases, leaving 4 bases not matched to a gene. CDR3 region: CSAAGTSGRAEQYI. The CDR3 nucleotides are TGCAGTGCTGCCGGGACTAGCGGGAGGGCCGAGCAGTACATC.

The table lists this clonotype with a few counts. The V and J genes are TRBV7-9 and TRBJ2-7; D may be TRBD1 (6 bases). V lost 4 bases and J 3 bases, leaving 13 bases between the germline ends. The CDR3 contains 14 residues. Germline V CDR1 and CDR2: SEHNR, FQNEAQ (reference sequence). CDR3 sequence (DNA): TGTGCCAGCAGCTCCTTGGACAGTTTCTACGAGCAGTACTTC. As protein: CASSSLDSFYEQYF.

This clonotype was picked up many times. The genes are TRBV6-5 and TRBJ2-5; a possible D gene is TRBD2 (6 bases). The CDR3 contains 16 residues. Germline loops: CDR1 MNHEY, CDR2 SVGAGI. Deletions cut 2 bases from V and 2 bases from J, with 15 bases between. CDR3 sequence (DNA): TGTGCCAGCAGTTACCAACGGGAGTCAATACAAGAGACCCAGTACTTC. It yields the protein CASSYQRESIQETQYF.

The table lists this clonotype with a few counts. The chain joins TRBV30 to TRBJ1-1; tentative D call: TRBD1 (5 bases). The V gene lost 0 bases and the J gene lost 3 bases, with 14 bases spanning the gap. This CDR3 has 15 amino acids. CDR1 is GTSNPN and CDR2 is SVGIG in the germline V gene (reference sequence). The CDR3 region has the DNA TGTGCCTGGAGTGTAATGTACGGAGGGGACACTGAAGCTTTCTTT. Translated: CAWSVMYGGDTEAFF.

The genes are TRBV24-1 and TRBJ2-3; the match to TRBD1 covers 9 bases. The V gene's germline CDR1 is KGHDR and CDR2 SFDVKD. V lost 4 bases and J lost 3; bases outside the gene matches: 4. This CDR3 contains 15 residues. Here the CDR3 DNA reads TGTGCCACCAGTGACACAGGGGGCGCGACAGATACGCAGTATTTT. Its protein is CATSDTGGATDTQYF.

This clonotype was observed many times. This chain links TRBV29-1 with TRBJ1-2, with D tentatively TRBD1 (5 bases). V was pared by 1 base and J by 8 bases, with 14 bases between. Germline V gene sequence: CDR1 SQVTM, CDR2 ANQGSEA. This CDR3 has 13 amino acids. CDR3 sequence reads: CSVEGGGAEGYTF. CDR3 DNA: TGCAGCGTTGAAGGTGGTGGGGCGGAGGGCTACACCTTC.

This clonotype occurred many times. The CDR3, as DNA: TGTGCCAGCAGCTTAACAGGTGCCTACAATGAGCAGTTCTTC. It yields the protein CASSLTGAYNEQFF. The chain recombines TRBV7-6 with TRBJ2-1; tentative D call: TRBD1 (5 bases). Germline V gene data show CDR1 as SGHVS and CDR2 as FNYEAQ. V lost 2 bases and J 2 bases, leaving 7 bases between the germline ends. The CDR3 runs to 14 residues.

The chain's CDR3 is CASRPLSGTGGSGANVLTF. The CDR3 DNA is TGTGCCAGCAGACCATTGTCCGGGACAGGGGGCTCTGGGGCCAACGTCCTGACTTTC. V usage is TRBV11-2 and J usage is TRBJ2-6; TRBD1 matches at 11 bases. The CDR3 length is 19 residues. J lost 0 bases, V lost 6 bases, and 10 bases had no gene match. From germline, CDR1 is SGHAT and CDR2 FQNNGV.

This clonotype was detected only a few times. The V and J genes are TRBV5-8 and TRBJ1-1; TRBD1 is a possible D gene (5 bases). Trimming left V 5 bases short and J 6 bases short, with 23 bases between. This CDR3 region has 16 residues. Per the germline V gene, CDR1 is SGHTS and CDR2 is YDEGEE. As DNA, the CDR3 is TGTGCCAGCAGTAATAATGACGGTCCCAGGGACCCTGAAGCTTTCTTT. It yields the protein CASSNNDGPRDPEAFF.